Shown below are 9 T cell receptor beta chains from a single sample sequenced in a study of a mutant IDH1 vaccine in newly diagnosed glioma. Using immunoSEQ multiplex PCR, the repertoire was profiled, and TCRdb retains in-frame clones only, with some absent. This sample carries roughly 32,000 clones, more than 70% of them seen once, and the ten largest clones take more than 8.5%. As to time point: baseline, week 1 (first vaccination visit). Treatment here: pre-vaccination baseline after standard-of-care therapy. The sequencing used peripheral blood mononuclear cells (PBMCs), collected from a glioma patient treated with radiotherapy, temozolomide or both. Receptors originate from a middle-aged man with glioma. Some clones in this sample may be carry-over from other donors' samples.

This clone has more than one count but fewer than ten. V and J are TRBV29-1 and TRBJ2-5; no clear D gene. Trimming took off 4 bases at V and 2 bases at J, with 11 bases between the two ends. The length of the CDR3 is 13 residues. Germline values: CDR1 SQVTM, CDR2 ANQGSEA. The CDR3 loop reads CSVGEAKQETQYF. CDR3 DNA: TGCAGCGTTGGTGAGGCTAAGCAAGAGACCCAGTACTTC.

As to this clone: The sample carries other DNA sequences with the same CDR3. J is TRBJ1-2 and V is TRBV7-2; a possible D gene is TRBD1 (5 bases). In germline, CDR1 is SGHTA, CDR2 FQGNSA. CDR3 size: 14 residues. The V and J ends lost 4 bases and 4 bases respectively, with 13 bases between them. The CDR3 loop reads CASSSGTGSYGYTF. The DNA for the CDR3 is TGTGCCAGCAGCTCCGGGACGGGTAGCTATGGCTACACCTTC.

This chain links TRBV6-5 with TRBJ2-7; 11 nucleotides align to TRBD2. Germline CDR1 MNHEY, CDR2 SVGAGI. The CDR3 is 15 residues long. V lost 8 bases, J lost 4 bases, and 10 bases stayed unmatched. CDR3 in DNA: TGTGCCAGCGGACTAGCGGGTGGTATGAGTTACGAGCAGTACTTC. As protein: CASGLAGGMSYEQYF.

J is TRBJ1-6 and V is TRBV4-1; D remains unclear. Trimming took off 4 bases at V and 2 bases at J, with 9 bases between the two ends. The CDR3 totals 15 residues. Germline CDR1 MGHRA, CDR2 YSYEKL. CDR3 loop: CASSPGGTYNSPLHF. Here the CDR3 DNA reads TGCGCCAGCAGCCCAGGAGGGACCTATAATTCACCCCTCCACTTT.

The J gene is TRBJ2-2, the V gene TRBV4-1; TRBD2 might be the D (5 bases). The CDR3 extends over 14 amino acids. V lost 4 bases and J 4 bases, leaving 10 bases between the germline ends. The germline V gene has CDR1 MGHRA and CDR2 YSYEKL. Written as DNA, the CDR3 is TGCGCCAGCAGCCGAACTAGTAGCACCGGGGAGCTGTTTTTT. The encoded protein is CASSRTSSTGELFF.

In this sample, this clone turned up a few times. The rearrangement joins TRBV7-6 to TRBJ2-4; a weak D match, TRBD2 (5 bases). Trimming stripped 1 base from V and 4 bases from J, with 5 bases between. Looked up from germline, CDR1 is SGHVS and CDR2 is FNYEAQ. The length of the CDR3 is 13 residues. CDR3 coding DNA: TGTGCCAGCAGCTTAGGCGGGAAAAACATTCAGTACTTC. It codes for CASSLGGKNIQYF.

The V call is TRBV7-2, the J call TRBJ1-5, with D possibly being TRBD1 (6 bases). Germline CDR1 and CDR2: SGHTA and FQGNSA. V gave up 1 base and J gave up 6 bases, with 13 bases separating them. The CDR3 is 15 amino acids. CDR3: CASSLGQVSGQPQHF. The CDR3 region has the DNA TGTGCCAGCAGCTTAGGACAGGTTTCAGGTCAGCCCCAGCATTTT.

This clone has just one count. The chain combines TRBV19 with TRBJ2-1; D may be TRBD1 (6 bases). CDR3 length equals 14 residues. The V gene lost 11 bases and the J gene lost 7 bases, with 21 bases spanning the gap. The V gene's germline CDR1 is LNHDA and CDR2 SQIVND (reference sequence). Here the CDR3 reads CASKAQTGRNEQFF. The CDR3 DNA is TGTGCCTCGAAGGCCCAAACAGGGCGTAATGAGCAGTTCTTC.

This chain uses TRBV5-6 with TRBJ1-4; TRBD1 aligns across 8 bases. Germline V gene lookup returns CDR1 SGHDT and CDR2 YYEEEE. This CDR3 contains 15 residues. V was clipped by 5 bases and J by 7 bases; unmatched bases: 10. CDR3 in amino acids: CASSPGTGGGEKLFF. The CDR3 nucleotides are TGTGCCAGCAGTCCAGGGACAGGCGGGGGTGAAAAACTGTTTTTT.